This is a list of T cell receptor beta chains from one sample in a study of CD8+ T cells in alopecia areata. TCRdb keeps only in-frame clones here, not all; method: immunoSEQ multiplex PCR. This sample has about 150,000 clones; about 59% occur once, and the top ten carry approximately 16%. The sample in question was CD8+ T cells sorted from blood, obtained at week 4, from a patient treated with tofacitinib. Every receptor here comes from a human donor with alopecia areata. Each CDR3 is given with its conserved first and last residue. Each record gives: clone size, J gene, V gene, D gene, CDR3 protein, CDR3 DNA. D genes are given only for firm matches. Clone size is given for some rows only: seen once, a few or many times, or a class if the clone is expanded.

>few|TRBJ2-2|TRBV11-2|-
CASSLIGRWSGELFF
TGTGCCAGCAGCTTAATCGGCCGATGGTCCGGGGAGCTGTTTTTT
>few|TRBJ2-5|TRBV7-9|-
CASSSREGPQETQYF
TGTGCCAGCAGCTCCCGCGAGGGACCTCAAGAGACCCAGTACTTC
>-|TRBJ1-1|TRBV29-1|-
CSGSNTEAFF
TGCAGCGGATCGAACACTGAAGCTTTCTTT
>once|TRBJ2-7|TRBV30|-
CAWSGEGNEQYF
TGTGCCTGGAGTGGGGAAGGGAACGAGCAGTACTTC
>-|TRBJ1-1|TRBV5-1|-
CASRLMNTEAFF
TGCGCCAGCAGGCTAATGAACACTGAAGCTTTCTTT
>-|TRBJ1-4|TRBV30|TRBD1
CAWSWTGGYEKLFF
TGTGCCTGGAGTTGGACAGGGGGTTACGAAAAACTGTTTTTT
>-|TRBJ2-1|TRBV4-1|TRBD1
CASSQEGTGKSYEQFF
TGCGCCAGCAGCCAAGAAGGGACAGGGAAGAGCTATGAGCAGTTCTTC
>-|TRBJ1-1|TRBV27|-
CASSRTPRTEAFF
TGTGCCAGCAGTAGGACCCCGCGAACTGAAGCTTTCTTT
>many|TRBJ2-1|TRBV4-1|TRBD2
CASSQEGAGGRSRQFF
TGCGCCAGCAGCCAAGAGGGAGCGGGGGGGCGGTCTCGGCAGTTCTTC
>-|TRBJ2-5|TRBV5-1|TRBD1
CASSSRTGETQYF
TGCGCCAGCAGCTCGAGGACAGGGGAGACCCAGTACTTC
>-|TRBJ1-1|TRBV11-2|-
CASSLETNTEAFF
TGTGCCAGCAGCTTAGAGACGAACACTGAAGCTTTCTTT
>few|TRBJ2-3|TRBV14|-
CASSPHPADTQYF
TGTGCCAGCAGCCCTCATCCGGCAGATACGCAGTATTTT
>-|TRBJ2-5|TRBV29-1|-
CSVEQETAPQETQYF
TGCAGCGTTGAACAGGAGACAGCGCCCCAAGAGACCCAGTACTTC
>-|TRBJ2-1|TRBV7-9|-
CASSFSGAGEQFF
TGTGCCAGCAGCTTTTCTGGGGCGGGTGAGCAGTTCTTC
>few|TRBJ1-2|TRBV6-5|TRBD1
CASRPQGNYGYTF
TGTGCCAGCAGACCACAGGGGAACTATGGCTACACCTTC
>-|TRBJ2-1|TRBV6-6|-
CASHTVEYNEQFF
TGTGCCAGCCACACAGTGGAATACAATGAGCAGTTCTTC
>-|TRBJ2-7|TRBV4-3|TRBD1
CASSHLRDSTHEQYF
TGCGCCAGCAGCCATCTCCGGGACAGCACTCACGAGCAGTACTTC